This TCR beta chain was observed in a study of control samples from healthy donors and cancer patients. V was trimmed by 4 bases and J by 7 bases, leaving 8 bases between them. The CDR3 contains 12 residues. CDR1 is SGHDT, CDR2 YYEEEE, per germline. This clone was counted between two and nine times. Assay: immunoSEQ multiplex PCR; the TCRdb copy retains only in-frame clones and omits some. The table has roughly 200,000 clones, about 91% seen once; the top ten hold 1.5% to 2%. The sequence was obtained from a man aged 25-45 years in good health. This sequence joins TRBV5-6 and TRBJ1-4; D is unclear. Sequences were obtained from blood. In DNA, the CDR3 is TGTGCCAGCAGCCGGGGAGGTGAAAAACTGTTTTTT. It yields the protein CASSRGGEKLFF.